This T cell receptor (beta chain) was sequenced during a study of T cell repertoires in cytomegalovirus infection. The junction had 7 bases not matched to a gene; V was cut back by 5 bases and J by 3 bases. The CDR3 length is 15 residues. CDR1 and CDR2 (germline): MNHEY, SMNVEV (reference sequence). TCRdb used MiXCR to reprocess the reads, holding one entry per CDR3 protein. The sample lists a few hundred thousand distinct CDR3 sequences; 17% were seen once. This clonotype was picked up many times. This sequence joins TRBV27 and TRBJ2-3; TRBD1 matches 8 bases. The sequence derives from a human donor in good health (CMV status not recorded). Some clones in this sample may be carry-over from other donors' samples. Material for sequencing was CD8+ T cells from PBMCs. CDR3 protein: CASSRRDRITDTQYF. CDR3 bases: TGTGCCAGCAGTCGTCGGGACAGGATAACAGATACGCAGTATTTT.